The source of this TCR beta chain is a study of blood T cell repertoires in COVID-19. The CDR3 loop spans 15 amino acids. Looked up from germline, CDR1 is MNHEY and CDR2 is SMNVEV (reference sequence). With 3 bases removed from V and 1 base from J, the gap between germline ends came to 11 bases. TCRdb's table, derived via immunoSEQ multiplex PCR, lists solely in-frame clones and lacks some. The table records fewer than 70,000 clones, 90% of them present only once. Material for sequencing was peripheral blood. This TCR was recovered from a woman of 80 years or more with active COVID-19. The chain joins TRBV27 to TRBJ2-3; TRBD2 is a possible D gene (6 bases). CDR3 residues: CASSFGSGRTDTQYF. CDR3 nucleotide sequence: TGTGCCAGCAGTTTCGGGAGCGGCCGCACAGATACGCAGTATTTT.